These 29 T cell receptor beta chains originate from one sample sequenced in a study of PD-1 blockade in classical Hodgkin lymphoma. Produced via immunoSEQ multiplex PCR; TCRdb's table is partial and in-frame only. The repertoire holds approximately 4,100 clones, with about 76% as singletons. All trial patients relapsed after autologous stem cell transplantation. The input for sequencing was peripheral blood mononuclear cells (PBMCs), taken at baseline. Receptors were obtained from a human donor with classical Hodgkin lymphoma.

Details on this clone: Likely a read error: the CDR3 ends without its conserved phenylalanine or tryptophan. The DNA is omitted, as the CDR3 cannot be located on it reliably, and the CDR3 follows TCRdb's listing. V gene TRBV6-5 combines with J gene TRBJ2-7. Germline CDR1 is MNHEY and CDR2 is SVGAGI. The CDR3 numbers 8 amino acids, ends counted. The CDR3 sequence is CASSYSPP.

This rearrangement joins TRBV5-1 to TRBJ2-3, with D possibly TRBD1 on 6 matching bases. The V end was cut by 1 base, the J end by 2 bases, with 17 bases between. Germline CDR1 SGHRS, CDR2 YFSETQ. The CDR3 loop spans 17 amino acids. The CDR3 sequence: CASSLQGSTDFTDTQYF. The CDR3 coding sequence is TGCGCCAGCAGCTTGCAGGGGAGTACAGATTTCACAGATACGCAGTATTTT.

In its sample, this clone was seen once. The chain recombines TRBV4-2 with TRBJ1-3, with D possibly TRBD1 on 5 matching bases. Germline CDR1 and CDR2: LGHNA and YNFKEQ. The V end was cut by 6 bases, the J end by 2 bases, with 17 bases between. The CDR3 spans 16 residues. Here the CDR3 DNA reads TGTGCCAGCAGGCCCTGGGGGGGGGTAGCTGGAAACACCATATATTTT. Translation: CASRPWGGVAGNTIYF.

The CDR3 region has the DNA TGTGCCACCAGCATTCCGGGACTGAGCACTGAAGCTTTCTTT. Amino acids: CATSIPGLSTEAFF. The chain is built from TRBV15 and TRBJ1-1, with a weak D call TRBD1 (5 bases). Germline lookup yields CDR1 LNHNV and CDR2 YYDKDF (reference sequence). The V and J ends lost 4 bases and 4 bases respectively, with 13 bases between them. The CDR3 covers 14 residues.

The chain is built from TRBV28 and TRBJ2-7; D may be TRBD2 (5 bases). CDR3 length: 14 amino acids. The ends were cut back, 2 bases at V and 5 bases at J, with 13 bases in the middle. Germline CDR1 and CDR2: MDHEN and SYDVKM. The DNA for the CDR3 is TGTGCCAGCAGTTTAAGCACTAGGTGGGACGAGCAGTACTTC. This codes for CASSLSTRWDEQYF. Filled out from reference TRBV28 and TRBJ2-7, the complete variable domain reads DVKVTQSSRYLVKRTGEKVFLECVQDMDHENMFWYRQDPGLGLRLIYFSYDVKMKEKGDIPEGYSVSREKKERFSLILESASTNQTSMYLCASSLSTRWDEQYFGPGTRLTVT.

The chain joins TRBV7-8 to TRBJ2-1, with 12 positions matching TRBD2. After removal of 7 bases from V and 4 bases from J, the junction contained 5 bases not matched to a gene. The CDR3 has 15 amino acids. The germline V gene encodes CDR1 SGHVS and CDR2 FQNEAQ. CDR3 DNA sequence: TGTGCCAGCACCCCCCTAGCGGGAGGGTACAATGAGCAGTTCTTC. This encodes CASTPLAGGYNEQFF.

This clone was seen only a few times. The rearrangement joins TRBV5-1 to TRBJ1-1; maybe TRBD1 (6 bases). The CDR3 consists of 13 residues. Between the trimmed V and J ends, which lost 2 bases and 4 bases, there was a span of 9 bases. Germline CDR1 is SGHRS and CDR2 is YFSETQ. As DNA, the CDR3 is TGCGCCAGCAGCTTTACAGGGCCCACTGAAGCTTTCTTT. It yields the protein CASSFTGPTEAFF.

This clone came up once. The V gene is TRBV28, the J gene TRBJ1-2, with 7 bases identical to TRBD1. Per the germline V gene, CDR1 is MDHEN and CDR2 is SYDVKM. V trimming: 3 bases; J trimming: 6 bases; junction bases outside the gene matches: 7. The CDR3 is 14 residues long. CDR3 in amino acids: CASSFPDRYNGYTF. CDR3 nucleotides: TGTGCCAGCAGTTTTCCGGACAGGTACAATGGCTACACCTTC.

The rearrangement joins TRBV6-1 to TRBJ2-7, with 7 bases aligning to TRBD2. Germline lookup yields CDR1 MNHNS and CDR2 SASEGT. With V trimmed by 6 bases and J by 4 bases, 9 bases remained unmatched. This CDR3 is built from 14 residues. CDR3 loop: CASSRGGASYEQYF. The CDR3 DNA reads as TGTGCCAGCAGCCGGGGAGGGGCCTCATACGAGCAGTACTTC.

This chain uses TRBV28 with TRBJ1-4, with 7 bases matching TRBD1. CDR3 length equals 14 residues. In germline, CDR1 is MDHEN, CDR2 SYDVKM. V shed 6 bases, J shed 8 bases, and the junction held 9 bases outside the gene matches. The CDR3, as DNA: TGTGCCAGCAGAGTCCCAGGGGGACACGAAAAACTGTTTTTT. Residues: CASRVPGGHEKLFF.

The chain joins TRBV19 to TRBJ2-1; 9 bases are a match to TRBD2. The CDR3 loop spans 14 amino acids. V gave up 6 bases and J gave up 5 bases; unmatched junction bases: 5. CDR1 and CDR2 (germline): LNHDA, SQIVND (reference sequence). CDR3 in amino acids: CASRWGTSHNEQFF. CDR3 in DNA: TGTGCCAGTAGGTGGGGGACTAGCCACAATGAGCAGTTCTTC.

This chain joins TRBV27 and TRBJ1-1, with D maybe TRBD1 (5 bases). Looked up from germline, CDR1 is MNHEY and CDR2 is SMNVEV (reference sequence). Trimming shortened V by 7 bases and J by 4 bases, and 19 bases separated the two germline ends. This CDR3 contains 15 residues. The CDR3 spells CASKSFLTGPTEAFF. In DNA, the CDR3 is TGTGCCAGCAAAAGTTTTTTAACAGGCCCCACTGAAGCTTTCTTT.

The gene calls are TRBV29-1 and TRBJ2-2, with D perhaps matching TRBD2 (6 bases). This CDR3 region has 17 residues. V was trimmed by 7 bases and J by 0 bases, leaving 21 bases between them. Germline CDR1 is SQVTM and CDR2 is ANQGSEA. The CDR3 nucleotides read TGCAGCGCGGAAAGAGGGGCGGGGTCAACGAACACCGGGGAGCTGTTTTTT. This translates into CSAERGAGSTNTGELFF.

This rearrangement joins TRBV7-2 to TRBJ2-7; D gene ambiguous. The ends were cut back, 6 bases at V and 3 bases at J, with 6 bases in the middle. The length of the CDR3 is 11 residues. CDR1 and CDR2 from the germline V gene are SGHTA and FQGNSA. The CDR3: CASRLNYEQYF. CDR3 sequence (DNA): TGTGCCAGCAGGCTGAACTACGAGCAGTACTTC.

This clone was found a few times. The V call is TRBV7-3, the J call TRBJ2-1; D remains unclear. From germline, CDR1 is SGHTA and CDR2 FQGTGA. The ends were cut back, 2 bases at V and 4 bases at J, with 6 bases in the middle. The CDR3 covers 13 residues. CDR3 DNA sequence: TGTGCCAGCAGCTTAGCCCTTTACAATGAGCAGTTCTTC. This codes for CASSLALYNEQFF. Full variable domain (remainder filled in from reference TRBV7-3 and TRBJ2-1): GAGVSQTPSNKVTEKGKYVELRCDPISGHTALYWYRQSLGQGPEFLIYFQGTGAADDSGLPNDRFFAVRPEGSVSTLKIQRTERGDSAVYLCASSLALYNEQFFGPGTRLTVL.

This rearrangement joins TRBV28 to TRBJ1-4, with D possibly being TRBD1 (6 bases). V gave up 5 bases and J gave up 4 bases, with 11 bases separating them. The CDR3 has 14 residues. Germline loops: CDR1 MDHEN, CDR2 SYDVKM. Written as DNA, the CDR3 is TGTGCCAGCAGTACCAGGGGTCTTAATGAAAAACTGTTTTTT. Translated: CASSTRGLNEKLFF.

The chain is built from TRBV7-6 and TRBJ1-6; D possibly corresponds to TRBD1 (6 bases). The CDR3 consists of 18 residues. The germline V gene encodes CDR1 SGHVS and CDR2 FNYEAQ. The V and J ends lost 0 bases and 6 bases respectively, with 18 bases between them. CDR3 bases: TGTGCCAGCAGCTTAGCGCCAACAGGGAGGTGGACTAATTCACCCCTCCACTTT. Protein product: CASSLAPTGRWTNSPLHF.

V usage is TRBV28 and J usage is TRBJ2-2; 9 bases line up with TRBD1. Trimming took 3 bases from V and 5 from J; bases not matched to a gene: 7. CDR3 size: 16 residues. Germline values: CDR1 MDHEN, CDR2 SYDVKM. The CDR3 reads CASSLGTGIRTGELFF. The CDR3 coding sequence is TGTGCCAGCAGTTTGGGGACAGGGATAAGAACCGGGGAGCTGTTTTTT.

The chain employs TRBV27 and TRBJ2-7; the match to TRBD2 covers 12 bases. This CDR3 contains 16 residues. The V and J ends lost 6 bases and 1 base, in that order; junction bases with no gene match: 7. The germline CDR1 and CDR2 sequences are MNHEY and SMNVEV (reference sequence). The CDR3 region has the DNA TGTGCCAGCAGGGCACACGGGACTAGCGGGTCCTACGAGCAGTACTTC. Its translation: CASRAHGTSGSYEQYF.

For the CDR3, the DNA is TGTGCCAGTAGGCAGACGGGGAGAGAGACCCAGTACTTC. It codes for CASRQTGRETQYF. V usage is TRBV19 and J usage is TRBJ2-5, with D maybe TRBD2 (5 bases). The CDR3 spans 13 residues. CDR1 and CDR2 (germline): LNHDA, SQIVND (reference sequence). Deletions cut 6 bases from V and 4 bases from J, with 12 bases between.

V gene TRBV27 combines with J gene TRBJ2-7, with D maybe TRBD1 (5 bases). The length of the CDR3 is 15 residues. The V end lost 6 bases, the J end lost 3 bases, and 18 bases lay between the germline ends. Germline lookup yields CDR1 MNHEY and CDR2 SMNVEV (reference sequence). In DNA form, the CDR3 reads TGTGCCAGCAGCGTAAAAGGGGCGTGGGGCTACGAGCAGTACTTC. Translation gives CASSVKGAWGYEQYF.

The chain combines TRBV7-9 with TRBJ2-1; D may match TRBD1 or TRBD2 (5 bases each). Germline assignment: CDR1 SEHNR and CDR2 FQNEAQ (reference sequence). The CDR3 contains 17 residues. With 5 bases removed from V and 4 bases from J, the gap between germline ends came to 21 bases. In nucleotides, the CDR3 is TGTGCCAGCAGCCCATCCGACTTGGGACCTACATACAATGAGCAGTTCTTC. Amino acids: CASSPSDLGPTYNEQFF.

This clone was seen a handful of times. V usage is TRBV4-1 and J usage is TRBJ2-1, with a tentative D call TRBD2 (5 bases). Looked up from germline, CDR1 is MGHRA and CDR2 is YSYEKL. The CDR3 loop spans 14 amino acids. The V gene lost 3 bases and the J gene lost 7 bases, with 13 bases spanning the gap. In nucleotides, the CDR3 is TGCGCCAGCAGCCACCCGGACTCACGGAATGAGCAGTTCTTC. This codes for CASSHPDSRNEQFF.

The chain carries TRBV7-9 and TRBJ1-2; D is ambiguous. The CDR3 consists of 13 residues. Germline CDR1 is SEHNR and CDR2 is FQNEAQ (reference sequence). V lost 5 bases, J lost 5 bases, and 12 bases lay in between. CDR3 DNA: TGTGCCAGCAGCCCTTCGGACGGTTATGGCTACACCTTC. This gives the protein CASSPSDGYGYTF.

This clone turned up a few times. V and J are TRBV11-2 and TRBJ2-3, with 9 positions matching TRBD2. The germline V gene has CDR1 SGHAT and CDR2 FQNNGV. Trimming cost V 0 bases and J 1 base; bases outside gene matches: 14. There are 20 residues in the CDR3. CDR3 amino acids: CASSLEILGLAGWGTDTQYF. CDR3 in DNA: TGTGCCAGCAGCTTAGAAATTTTAGGGCTAGCGGGATGGGGCACAGATACGCAGTATTTT.

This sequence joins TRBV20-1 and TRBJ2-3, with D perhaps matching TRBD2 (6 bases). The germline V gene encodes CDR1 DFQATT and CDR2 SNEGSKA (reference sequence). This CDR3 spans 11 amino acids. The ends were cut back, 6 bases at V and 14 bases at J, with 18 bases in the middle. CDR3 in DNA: TGCAGTGCGATTACTAGCTCCAAATTGTATTTT. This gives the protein CSAITSSKLYF.

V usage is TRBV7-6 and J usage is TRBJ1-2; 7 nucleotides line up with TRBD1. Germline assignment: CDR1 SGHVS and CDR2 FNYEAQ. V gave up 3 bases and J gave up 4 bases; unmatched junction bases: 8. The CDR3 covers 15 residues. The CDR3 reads CASSLGEGGAYGYTF. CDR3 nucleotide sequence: TGTGCCAGCAGCTTGGGGGAAGGGGGCGCCTATGGCTACACCTTC.

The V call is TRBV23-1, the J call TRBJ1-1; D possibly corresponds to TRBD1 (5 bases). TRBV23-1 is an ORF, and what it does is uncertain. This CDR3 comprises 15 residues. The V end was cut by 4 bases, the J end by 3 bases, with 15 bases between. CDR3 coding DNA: TGCGCCAGCAGTCTCGAGCCCTTGGGGGACACTGAAGCTTTCTTT. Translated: CASSLEPLGDTEAFF.

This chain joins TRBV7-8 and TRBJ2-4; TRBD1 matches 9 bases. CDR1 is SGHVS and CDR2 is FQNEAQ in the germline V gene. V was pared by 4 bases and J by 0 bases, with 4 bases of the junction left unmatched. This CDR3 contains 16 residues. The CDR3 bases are TGTGCCAGCAGCTCCTCGGGACAGGGAGCCAAAAACATTCAGTACTTC. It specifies CASSSSGQGAKNIQYF.